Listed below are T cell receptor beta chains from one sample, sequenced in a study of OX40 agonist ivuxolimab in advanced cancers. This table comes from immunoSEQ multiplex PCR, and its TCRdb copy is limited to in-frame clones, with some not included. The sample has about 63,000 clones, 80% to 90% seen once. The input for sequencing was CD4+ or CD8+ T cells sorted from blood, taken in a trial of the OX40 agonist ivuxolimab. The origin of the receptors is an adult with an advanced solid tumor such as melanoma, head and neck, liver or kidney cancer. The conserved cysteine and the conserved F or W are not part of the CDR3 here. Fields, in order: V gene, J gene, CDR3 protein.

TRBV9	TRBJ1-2	ASSAQGGYGYT
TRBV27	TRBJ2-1	AISRKDPAYNEQF
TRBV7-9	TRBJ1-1	ASSPTTGRAEAF
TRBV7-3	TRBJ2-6	ASSSPGQSSGANVLT
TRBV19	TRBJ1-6	ASSYRIESPLH
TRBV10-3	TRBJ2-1	AISGGGVSSYNEQF
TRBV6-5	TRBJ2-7	ASIDWGSYEQY
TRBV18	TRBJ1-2	ASSPGSSPGGIYGYT
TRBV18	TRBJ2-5	ASSRGTGLGETQY
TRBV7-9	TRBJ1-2	ASSPAIILVLYGYT
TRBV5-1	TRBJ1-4	ASSTDRGGIGKLF
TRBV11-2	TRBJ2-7	ASSSIAGGAYYEQY
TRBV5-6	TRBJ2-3	ASSMTGLGSDTQY
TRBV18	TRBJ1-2	ASSPDGNYGYT
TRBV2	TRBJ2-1	ASSEVLAGSNEQF
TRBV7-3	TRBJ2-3	ASSFGRTDTQY
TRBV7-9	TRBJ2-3	ASSNTGDTDTQY
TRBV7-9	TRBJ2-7	ASTPEGGISYEQY
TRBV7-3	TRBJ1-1	ASSLGDSNTEAF
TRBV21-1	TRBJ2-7	ASPGSYEQY
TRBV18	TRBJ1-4	ASSPMGQGSEKLF
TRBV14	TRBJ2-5	ASSQERKETQY
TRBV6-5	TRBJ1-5	ASSYSVRSIRPQH
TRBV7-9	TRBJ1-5	ASSQTGSNQPQH
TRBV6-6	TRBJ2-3	ASSYRFSTDTQY
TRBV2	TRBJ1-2	ASRLGGGSGYT
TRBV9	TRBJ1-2	ASSKGGRFPVNYGYT
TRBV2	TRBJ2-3	ASSAISSVRDTQY
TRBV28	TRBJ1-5	ASSGDTFSNQPQH
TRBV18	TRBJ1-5	ASSAAGSNQPQH
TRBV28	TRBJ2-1	ASKSPGAGPNEQF
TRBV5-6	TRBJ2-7	ASSFRDRAYEQY
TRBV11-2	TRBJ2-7	ASSPSGDRSYEQY
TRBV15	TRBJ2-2	ATSRGWGTGELF
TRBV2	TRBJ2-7	ASRDTSGSEEQY
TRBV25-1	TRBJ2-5	ASSLPGQGQETQY
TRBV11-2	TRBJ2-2	ASSLDAETPNTGELF
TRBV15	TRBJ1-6	ATSRDSGAEGSPLH
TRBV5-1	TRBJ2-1	ASSSPSKSNEQF
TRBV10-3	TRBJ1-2	AISESRQGNYGYT
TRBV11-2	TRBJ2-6	ASSLGGFGANVLT
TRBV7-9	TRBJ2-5	ASSLRQGGETQY
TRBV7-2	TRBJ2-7	ASSLGDSHYEQY
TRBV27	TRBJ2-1	ASSSSREQF
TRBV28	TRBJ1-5	ASSSGQGGNQPQH
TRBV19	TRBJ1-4	ASSILRGVRLF
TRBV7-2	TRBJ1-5	ASSGSRNQPQH
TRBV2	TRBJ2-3	ASRRVGASTDTQY
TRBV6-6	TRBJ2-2	ASSYSGGHTGELF
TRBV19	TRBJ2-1	ASSPKGLAFPEQF
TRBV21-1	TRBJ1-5	ASSKAPHQPQH